These T cell receptor beta chains were read from a single sample in a study of cytomegalovirus exposure and HLA in healthy donors. Clones were read by immunoSEQ multiplex PCR, and TCRdb kept only the in-frame ones, dropping some. The sample holds more than 100,000 clones, around nine tenths seen once. The sample comprised PBMCs. The receptor source for this set is a man aged 25-45 years in good health and CMV-seronegative. Both conserved end residues are part of each CDR3. A D gene is named only where the DNA matches it firmly. For some rows the clone size is stated as once, few or many, or as a class when expanded; others skip it.

J gene | D gene | V gene | clone size | CDR3 DNA | CDR3 protein
TRBJ2-5 | - | TRBV21-1 | - | TGTGCCAGCAGCCCCCGGGACAGGGGTATCGAGACCCAGTACTTC | CASSPRDRGIETQYF
TRBJ2-2 | TRBD2 | TRBV6-4 | - | TGTGCCAGCAGTGAGGGGGGGGCGAACACCGGGGAGCTGTTTTTT | CASSEGGANTGELFF
TRBJ1-3 | - | TRBV6-5 | once | TGTGCCAGCAGGATGGCAGCTGGAAACACCATATATTTT | CASRMAAGNTIYF
TRBJ2-7 | - | TRBV5-6 | - | TGTGCCAGCAGCTTAGACAGCCCCTACGAGCAGTACTTC | CASSLDSPYEQYF
TRBJ2-1 | - | TRBV7-6 | - | TGTGCCAGCAGCTTAGCGCTCGTCAGGGGTGGGGAGCAGTTCTTC | CASSLALVRGGEQFF
TRBJ2-1 | TRBD2 | TRBV2 | once | TGTGCCAGCACCCTAGCGGGCTACTACAATGAGCAGTTCTTC | CASTLAGYYNEQFF
TRBJ1-1 | TRBD1 | TRBV6-1 | - | TGTGCCAGCAGTCTACGACGACAGGGGAAGACTGAAGCTTTCTTT | CASSLRRQGKTEAFF
TRBJ2-3 | TRBD2 | TRBV5-1 | - | TGCGCCCGGATAGGCGGGAGAGGGGCAGATACGCAGTATTTT | CARIGGRGADTQYF
TRBJ2-1 | - | TRBV7-3 | - | TGTGCCAGCAGCTTAGTACTGAACAATGAGCAGTTCTTC | CASSLVLNNEQFF
TRBJ1-5 | - | TRBV27 | - | TGTGCCAGCAGGTTAAACATAATGGGCAATCAGCCCCAGCATTTT | CASRLNIMGNQPQHF
TRBJ2-7 | - | TRBV30 | - | TGTGCCTGGAGTGTACCCGGGGTTCGCCCCTACGAGCAGTACTTC | CAWSVPGVRPYEQYF
TRBJ2-1 | TRBD2 | TRBV7-2 | - | TGTGCCAGCAGCCCACGAAGCGGGAGCTCCTACAATGAGCAGTTCTTC | CASSPRSGSSYNEQFF
TRBJ2-7 | - | TRBV7-9 | once | TGTGCCAGCAGCTTAGCGCCACAGGCCTACGAGCAGTACTTC | CASSLAPQAYEQYF
TRBJ1-1 | - | TRBV6-1 | few | TGTGCCAGCAGTGAAAGCCTCCAGGGCCAACGCCGAATGAACACTGAAGCTTTCTTT | CASSESLQGQRRMNTEAFF
TRBJ2-7 | - | TRBV6-5 | - | TGTGCCAGCAGTTGGGGACAACAGGGCGAGCAGTACTTC | CASSWGQQGEQYF
TRBJ2-7 | - | TRBV7-9 | - | TGTGCCAGCAGCCCAACCACCGGGACAAACTACGAGCAGTACTTC | CASSPTTGTNYEQYF
TRBJ2-3 | TRBD2 | TRBV7-9 | - | TGTGCCAGCAGAGCCGCGGGGGGAATCGCAGTGGATACGCAGTATTTT | CASRAAGGIAVDTQYF
TRBJ1-1 | - | TRBV7-6 | - | TGTGCCAGCAGCGCGGTTTTTGGGACTGAAGCTTTCTTT | CASSAVFGTEAFF
TRBJ2-1 | - | TRBV18 | - | TGTGCCAGCTCACCCGCCTGGCAGTCGGGTACTAATGAGCAGTTCTTC | CASSPAWQSGTNEQFF
TRBJ2-6 | TRBD2 | TRBV7-2 | - | TGTGCCAGCAGCTTAGCTCTGACTAGCGGGAGACGCAGTGGGGCCAACGTCCTGACTTTC | CASSLALTSGRRSGANVLTF
TRBJ2-1 | TRBD2 | TRBV5-1 | - | TGCGCCAGCAGGGGACTAGCGGGAGCAAACAATGAGCAGTTCTTC | CASRGLAGANNEQFF
TRBJ2-3 | TRBD2 | TRBV7-3 | - | TGTGCCAGCAGCTTGAAGGGACTAGTCACAGATACGCAGTATTTT | CASSLKGLVTDTQYF
TRBJ1-4 | TRBD1 | TRBV5-6 | - | TGTGCCAGCAGCCCCCCAAACAGGGGTGAAAAACTGTTTTTT | CASSPPNRGEKLFF